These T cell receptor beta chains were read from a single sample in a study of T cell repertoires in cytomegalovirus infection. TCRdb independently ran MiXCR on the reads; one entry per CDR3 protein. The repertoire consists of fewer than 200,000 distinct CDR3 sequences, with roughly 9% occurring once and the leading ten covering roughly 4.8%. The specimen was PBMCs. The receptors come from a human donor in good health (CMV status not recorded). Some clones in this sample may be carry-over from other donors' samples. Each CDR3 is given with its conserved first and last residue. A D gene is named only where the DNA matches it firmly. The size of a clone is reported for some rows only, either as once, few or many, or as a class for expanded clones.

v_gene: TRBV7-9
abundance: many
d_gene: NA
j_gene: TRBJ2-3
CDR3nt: TGTGCCAGCAGCTTACCCGAGAAGGTCCTGACAGATACGCAGTATTTT
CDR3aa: CASSLPEKVLTDTQYF

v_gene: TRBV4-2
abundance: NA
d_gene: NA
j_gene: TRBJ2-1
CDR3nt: TGTGCCAGCAGCCAAGAGGGTGAATACAATGAGCAGTTCTTC
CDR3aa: CASSQEGEYNEQFF

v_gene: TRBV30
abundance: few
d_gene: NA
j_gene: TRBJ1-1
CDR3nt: TGTGCCTGGAGTAAAATGGGGGGGACTGAAGCTTTCTTT
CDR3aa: CAWSKMGGTEAFF

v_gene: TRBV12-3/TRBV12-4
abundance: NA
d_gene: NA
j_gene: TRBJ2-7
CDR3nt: TGTGCCAGCAGGCCAGAGGGTAGCGGCGGGGAGCAGTACTTC
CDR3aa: CASRPEGSGGEQYF

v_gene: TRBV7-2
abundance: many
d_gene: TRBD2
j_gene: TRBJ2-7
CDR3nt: TGTGCCAGCAGCTCCAGCGGGGTTTACGAGCAGTACTTC
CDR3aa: CASSSSGVYEQYF

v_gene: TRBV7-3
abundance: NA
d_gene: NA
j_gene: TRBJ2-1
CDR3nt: TGTGCCAGCTCGGAGGTTGGGGGCCGTTCCTACAATGAGCAGTTCTTC
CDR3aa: CASSEVGGRSYNEQFF

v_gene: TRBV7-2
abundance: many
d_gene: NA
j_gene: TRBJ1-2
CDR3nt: TGTGCCAGCAGCGCCCCCAAAATATATGGCTACACCTTC
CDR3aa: CASSAPKIYGYTF

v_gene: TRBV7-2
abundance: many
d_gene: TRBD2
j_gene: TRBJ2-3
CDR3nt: TGTGCCAGCAGCCACCTGCGAGGGAGGGGTTCAGATACGCAGTATTTT
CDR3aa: CASSHLRGRGSDTQYF

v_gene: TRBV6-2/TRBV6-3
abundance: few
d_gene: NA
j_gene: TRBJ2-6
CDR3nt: TGTGCCAGCAGTTACACCTTGGGAACCTCAGGTTCTGGGGCCAACGTCCTGACTTTC
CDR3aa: CASSYTLGTSGSGANVLTF

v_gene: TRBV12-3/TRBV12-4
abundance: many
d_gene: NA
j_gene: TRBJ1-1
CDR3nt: TGTGCCAGCAGTTTAAACCGTGGCTCTGAAGCTTTCTTT
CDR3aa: CASSLNRGSEAFF

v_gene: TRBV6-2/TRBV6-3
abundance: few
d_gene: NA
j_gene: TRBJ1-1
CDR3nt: TGTGCCAGCAGTCATCGACCCGGAGAGGCTGAAGCTTTCTTT
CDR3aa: CASSHRPGEAEAFF

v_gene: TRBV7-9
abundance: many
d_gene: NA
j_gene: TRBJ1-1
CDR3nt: TGTGCCAGCAGGCGCGGGGGCCCTGAAGCTTTCTTT
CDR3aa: CASRRGGPEAFF

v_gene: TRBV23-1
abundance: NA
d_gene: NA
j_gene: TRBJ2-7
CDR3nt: TGCGCCAGCAGTCAATCGCCAGGGAAGAGCTCCTACGAGCAGTACTTC
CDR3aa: CASSQSPGKSSYEQYF

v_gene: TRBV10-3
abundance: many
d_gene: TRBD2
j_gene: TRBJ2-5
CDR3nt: TGTGCCATCAGCTCAGGACTAGCGGGAGGGCCCGAAGAGACCCAGTACTTC
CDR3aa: CAISSGLAGGPEETQYF

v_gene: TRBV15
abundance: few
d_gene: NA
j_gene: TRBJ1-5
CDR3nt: TGTGCCACCAGCACCGCCGCTAGCGGACAGCCCCAGCATTTT
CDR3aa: CATSTAASGQPQHF

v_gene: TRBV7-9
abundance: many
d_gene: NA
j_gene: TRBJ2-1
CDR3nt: TGTGCCAGCAGCCTCCAGGCGGGGACAAATGAGCAGTTCTTC
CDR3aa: CASSLQAGTNEQFF

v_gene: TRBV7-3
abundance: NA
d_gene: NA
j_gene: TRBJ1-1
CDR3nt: TGTGCCAGCAGCTCCCCGGACAGTTACACTGAAGCTTTCTTT
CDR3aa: CASSSPDSYTEAFF

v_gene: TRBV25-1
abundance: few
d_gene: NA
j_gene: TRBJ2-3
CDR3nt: TGTGCCAGCAGTGCCACGTGGTCCACAGATACGCAGTATTTT
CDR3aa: CASSATWSTDTQYF

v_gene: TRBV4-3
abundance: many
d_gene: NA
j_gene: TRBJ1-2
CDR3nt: TGCGCCAGCGCTGCCAAGACGGGGGGCATCCGACCCCAGAACTATGGCTACACCTTC
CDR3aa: CASAAKTGGIRPQNYGYTF

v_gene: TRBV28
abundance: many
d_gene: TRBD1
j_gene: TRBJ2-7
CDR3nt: TGTGCCAGCAGTGCGCCGGGACAGACTTACGAGCAGTACTTC
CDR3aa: CASSAPGQTYEQYF

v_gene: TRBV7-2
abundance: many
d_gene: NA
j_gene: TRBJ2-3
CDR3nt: TGTGCCAGCAGCGGTCCTCCGACGGGCACTGGAGGGCCTCGGGATACGCAGTATTTT
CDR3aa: CASSGPPTGTGGPRDTQYF

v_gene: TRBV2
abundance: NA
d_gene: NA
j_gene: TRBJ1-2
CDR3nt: TGTGCCAGCAGTACCATGACAGGCTATGGCTACACCTTC
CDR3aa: CASSTMTGYGYTF

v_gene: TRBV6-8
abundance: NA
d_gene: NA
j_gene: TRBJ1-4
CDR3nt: TGTGCCAGCAGTCGCCACTACAATGAAAAACTGTTTTTT
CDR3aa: CASSRHYNEKLFF

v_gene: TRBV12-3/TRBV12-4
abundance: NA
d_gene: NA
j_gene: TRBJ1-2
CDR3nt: TGTGCCAGCACCGCGACAGCTAACTATGGCTACACCTTC
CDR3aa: CASTATANYGYTF

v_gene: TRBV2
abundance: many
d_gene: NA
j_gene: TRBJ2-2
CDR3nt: TGTGCCAGCAGAATACAACAAGTCAACACCGGGGAGCTGTTTTTT
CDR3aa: CASRIQQVNTGELFF

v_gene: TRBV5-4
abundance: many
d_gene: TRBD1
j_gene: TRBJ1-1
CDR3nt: TGTGCCAGCAGCTTCGCTGCCGGGACAGGCCCCGGAGAGGGTGAAGCTTTCTTT
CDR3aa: CASSFAAGTGPGEGEAFF

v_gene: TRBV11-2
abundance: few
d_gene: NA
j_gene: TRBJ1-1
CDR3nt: TGTGCCAGCAGCTTAAGCCCGACAATCGAAGCTTTCTTT
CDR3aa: CASSLSPTIEAFF

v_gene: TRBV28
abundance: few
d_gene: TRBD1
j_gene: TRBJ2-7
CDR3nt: TGTGCCACGGCCGGGACAGCTAGGGACGAGCAGTACTTC
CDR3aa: CATAGTARDEQYF

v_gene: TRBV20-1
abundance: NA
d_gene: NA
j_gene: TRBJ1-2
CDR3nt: TGCAGTGCTAGAGATGAGGGGGGGAACACCTTC
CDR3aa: CSARDEGGNTF

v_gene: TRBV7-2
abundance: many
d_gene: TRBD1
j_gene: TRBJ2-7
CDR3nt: TGTGCCAGCAGCTTAGAGCAGGGGGTCGCCTCCTTGCGGGAGCAGTACTTC
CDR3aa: CASSLEQGVASLREQYF

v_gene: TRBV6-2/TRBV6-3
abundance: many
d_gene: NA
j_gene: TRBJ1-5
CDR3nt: TGTGCCAGCATGCATAGCAATCAGCCCCAGCATTTT
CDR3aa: CASMHSNQPQHF

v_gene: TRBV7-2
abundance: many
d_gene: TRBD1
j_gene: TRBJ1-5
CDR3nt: TGTGCCAGCAGCTTAGGTAGGGGGCCCAATCAGCCCCAGCATTTT
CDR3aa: CASSLGRGPNQPQHF

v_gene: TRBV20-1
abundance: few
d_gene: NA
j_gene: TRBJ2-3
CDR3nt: TGCAGTGCTACCGAGGCACAGAGCACAGATACGCAGTATTTT
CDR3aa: CSATEAQSTDTQYF

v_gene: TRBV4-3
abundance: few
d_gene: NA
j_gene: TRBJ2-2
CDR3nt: TGCGCCAGCAGCCAAGACTGGGCGAACACCGGGGAGCTGTTTTTT
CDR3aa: CASSQDWANTGELFF

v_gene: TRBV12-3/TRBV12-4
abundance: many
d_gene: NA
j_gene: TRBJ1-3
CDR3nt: TGTGCCAGCAGCCCCGGGATTACAGGGCCAGGAAACACCATATATTTT
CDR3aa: CASSPGITGPGNTIYF

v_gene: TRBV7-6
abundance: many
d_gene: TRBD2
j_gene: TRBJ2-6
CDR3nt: TGTGCCAGCAGCCCAGACCAAGCGGGGTACTCCTCTGGGGCCAACGTCCTGACTTTC
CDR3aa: CASSPDQAGYSSGANVLTF

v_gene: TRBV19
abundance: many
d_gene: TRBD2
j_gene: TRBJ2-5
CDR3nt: TGTGCCAGTAGTATCGCCGGGACTAGCGGGATAAGGAGCAAGTACTTC
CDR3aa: CASSIAGTSGIRSKYF

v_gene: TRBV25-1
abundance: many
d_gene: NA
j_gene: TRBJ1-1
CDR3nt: TGTGCCAGCAGTGAATTGCGGGGGGGTTCGTCCGCTTTCTTT
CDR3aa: CASSELRGGSSAFF

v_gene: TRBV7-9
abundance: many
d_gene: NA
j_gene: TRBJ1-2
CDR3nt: TGTGCCAGCAGCTTAGAGGCAGGGTACGTCTATGGCTACACCTTC
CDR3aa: CASSLEAGYVYGYTF

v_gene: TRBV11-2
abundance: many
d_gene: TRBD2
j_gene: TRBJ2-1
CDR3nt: TGTGCCAGCAGCTTAGGGGGCGGGGGCAATGAGCAGTTCTTC
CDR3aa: CASSLGGGGNEQFF

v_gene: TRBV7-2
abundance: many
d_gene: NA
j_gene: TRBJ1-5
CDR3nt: TGTGCCAGCAGCGCCACATGGGTTAGCAATCAGCCCCAGCATTTT
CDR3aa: CASSATWVSNQPQHF

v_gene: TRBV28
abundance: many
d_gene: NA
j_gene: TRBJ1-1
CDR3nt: TGTGCCAGCACCCTACTTGCGAACACTGAAGCTTTCTTT
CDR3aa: CASTLLANTEAFF

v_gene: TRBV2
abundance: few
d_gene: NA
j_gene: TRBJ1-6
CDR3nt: TGTGCCAGCAGTGAAGCGCTTACATCAGCGAGGTCACCCCTCCACTTT
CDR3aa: CASSEALTSARSPLHF

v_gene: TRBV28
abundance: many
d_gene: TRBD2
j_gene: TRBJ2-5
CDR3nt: TGTGCCAGCAGCCTAGGGACTAGCGGAGAGACCCAGTACTTC
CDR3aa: CASSLGTSGETQYF

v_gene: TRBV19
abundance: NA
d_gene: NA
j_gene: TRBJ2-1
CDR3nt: TGTGCCAGTAGTCCCGACCTGGGTAGTTATGAGCAGTTCTTC
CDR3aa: CASSPDLGSYEQFF

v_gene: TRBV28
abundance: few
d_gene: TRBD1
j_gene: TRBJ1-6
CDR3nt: TGTGCCAGCAGTTTATGGACGTCGGGGACAGGGGGTTCACCCCTCCACTTT
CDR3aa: CASSLWTSGTGGSPLHF

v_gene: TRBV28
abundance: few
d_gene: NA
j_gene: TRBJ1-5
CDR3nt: TGTGCCAGCAGTTTTTACAGGGACAATCAGCCCCAGCATTTT
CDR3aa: CASSFYRDNQPQHF

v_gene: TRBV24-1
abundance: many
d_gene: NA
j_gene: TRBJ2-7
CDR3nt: TGTGCCACCATCTACAGGAGGGCACTCTACGAGCAGTACTTC
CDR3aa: CATIYRRALYEQYF